The source of this TCR beta chain is a study of blood T cell repertoires in COVID-19. Study overall: The United States, Italy and Spain supplied acute and convalescent COVID-19 samples. PBMCs, B-cell-depleted T cells, or T cells provided the cDNA or gDNA that made up the material.

The V segment lost 7 bases and the J segment 9 bases; nucleotides outside the gene matches: 12. The germline CDR1 and CDR2 sequences are MNHNY and SVGAGI (reference sequence). This CDR3 has 14 residues. Patients from Seattle were sampled longitudinally, starting during active infection. In the original workflow: Amplification of reference gene primers provided the estimated nucleated cell counts. Profiling relied on immunoSEQ multiplex PCR, and the TCRdb table lists in-frame clones only, not all of them. V and J calls and clone size come straight from that table; D and trimming were deduced from the DNA. The table shows about 150,000 clones, with 80% to 90% occurring only once.

The J gene is TRBJ2-1, the V gene TRBV6-6; 7 bases fit TRBD2. Sequencing was done on a sample of peripheral blood. The clonotype was recovered from a man aged 18 to 29 with COVID-19, enrolled during active disease. The CDR3 region has the DNA TGTGCCAGCAAGGACGCGGGAGAAGTAGTTGAGCAGTTCTTC. This gives the protein CASKDAGEVVEQFF.